The subject of this entry is one TCR beta chain. The read ends 3 residues before the CDR3 terminus; that terminus is restored from the germline J gene. This record comes from a study of T cells in women clearing cervical HPV infection. Across the whole study: Controls' single incident HPV16 infection cleared within 12 months without precancer. Blood came at first lesion visit for cases, post-clearance for controls.

MY09/MY11 PCR detected cervical HPV DNA; dot-blot assigned genotypes. Measured with immunoSEQ multiplex PCR; TCRdb has only the in-frame clones, and not every one. Its clone listing holds about 41,000 clones. This CDR3 spans 13 amino acids. The germline CDR1 and CDR2 sequences are SQVTM and ANQGSEA. Trimming took off 4 bases at V and 3 bases at J, with 13 bases between the two ends. This chain uses TRBV29-1 with TRBJ2-7, with D possibly being TRBD1 (5 bases). Sequencing input: blood buffy coat. This TCR was sampled from a woman between 18 and 70 years old with a cervical HPV16 infection that either progressed to CIN3+ or cleared (not recorded which). The CDR3 DNA, read in part, is TGCAGCGTTGCGGCAGGGTTTGACTACGAG. Its translation is CSVAAGFDYE. The whole CDR3 sequence reads CSVAAGFDYEQYF.